These 24 T cell receptor beta chains share one sample of origin, sequenced in a study of control samples from healthy donors and cancer patients. Using immunoSEQ multiplex PCR, the repertoire was profiled, and TCRdb retains in-frame clones only, with some absent. The table lists 100,000 or so clones, approximately 90% of them singletons, with over 0.85% in the top ten. The sample was blood. These receptor sequences come from a woman in her thirties in good health.

This clone has only one observation. As DNA, the CDR3 is TGTGCCAGCAGGGCACCCAAGGGGACATTCTCAATTGACTCTGGAAACACCATATATTTT. It specifies CASRAPKGTFSIDSGNTIYF. V gene TRBV28 combines with J gene TRBJ1-3, with D maybe TRBD1 (6 bases). This CDR3 is built from 20 residues. Germline assignment: CDR1 MDHEN and CDR2 SYDVKM. V lost 6 bases to trimming and J lost 0 bases, with 27 bases between them. The entire variable domain, with the rest obtained from reference TRBV28 and TRBJ1-3, is as follows: DVKVTQSSRYLVKRTGEKVFLECVQDMDHENMFWYRQDPGLGLRLIYFSYDVKMKEKGDIPEGYSVSREKKERFSLILESASTNQTSMYLCASRAPKGTFSIDSGNTIYFGEGSWLTVV.

J is TRBJ1-2 and V is TRBV5-1; D might be TRBD1 (5 bases). Germline V gives CDR1 SGHRS, CDR2 YFSETQ. The CDR3 is 15 amino acids. V was cut by 5 bases and J by 3 bases, with 17 bases left in between. This CDR3 reads CASSSPGRGYYGYTF. For the CDR3, the DNA is TGCGCCAGCAGTAGTCCGGGACGGGGGTACTATGGCTACACCTTC.

This clone is a singleton in its sample. The genes are TRBV5-1 and TRBJ1-6; 8 positions match TRBD1. Germline V gives CDR1 SGHRS, CDR2 YFSETQ. V gave up 4 bases and J gave up 9 bases; unmatched junction bases: 12. The CDR3 covers 16 residues. The chain's CDR3 is CASSLETGDRGSPLHF. In nucleotides, the CDR3 is TGCGCCAGCAGCCTGGAGACAGGGGATCGGGGTTCACCCCTCCACTTT.

This rearrangement joins TRBV6-5 to TRBJ1-1, with TRBD1 matching over 7 bases. The CDR3 has 13 residues. From germline, CDR1 is MNHEY and CDR2 SVGAGI. V lost 10 bases to trimming and J lost 4 bases; unmatched junction nucleotides: 9. In DNA form, the CDR3 reads TGTGCCACCGATACCGCAGGGGGCACTGAAGCTTTCTTT. It codes for CATDTAGGTEAFF.

The gene calls are TRBV7-3 and TRBJ2-3, with D hard to call. The V and J ends lost 4 bases and 0 bases respectively, with 8 bases between them. This CDR3 spans 14 amino acids. The V gene's germline CDR1 is SGHTA and CDR2 FQGTGA. CDR3 DNA: TGTGCCAGCAGCTCAGAGACTAGCACAGATACGCAGTATTTT. Amino acids: CASSSETSTDTQYF.

This sequence joins TRBV9 and TRBJ2-5; 7 nucleotides align to TRBD2. Looked up from germline, CDR1 is SGDLS and CDR2 is YYNGEE. There are 14 residues in the CDR3. With 2 bases clipped from V and 5 bases from J, the junction kept 6 bases outside the gene matches. The CDR3 loop reads CASSVTWGGETQYF. CDR3 sequence (DNA): TGTGCCAGCAGCGTTACCTGGGGGGGGGAGACCCAGTACTTC.

The rearrangement uses TRBV5-6 and TRBJ1-2; 8 bases align to TRBD1. The J segment lost 4 bases and the V segment lost 0 bases, leaving 8 bases of the junction unmatched. The CDR3 contains 16 residues. Germline lookup yields CDR1 SGHDT and CDR2 YYEEEE. The CDR3 bases are TGTGCCAGCAGCTTGGGGCAGGGGGCTTTGAGCTATGGCTACACCTTC. This encodes CASSLGQGALSYGYTF.

The V gene is TRBV27, the J gene TRBJ1-6; D perhaps matches TRBD1 (5 bases). The CDR3 length is 13 residues. V lost 8 bases to trimming and J lost 4 bases, with 9 bases between them. Germline V lookup: CDR1 MNHEY, CDR2 SMNVEV (reference sequence). The DNA of the CDR3 is TGTGCCAGCTCGGGGGATTATAATTCACCCCTCCACTTT. It specifies CASSGDYNSPLHF.

The genes are TRBV6-1 and TRBJ1-5, with 8 bases matching TRBD1. Germline assignment: CDR1 MNHNS and CDR2 SASEGT. This CDR3 spans 19 amino acids. V shed 3 bases and J 2 bases; nucleotides not matched to a gene: 15. The CDR3 loop is CASSDNLGTGSFRNQPQHF. DNA of the CDR3: TGTGCCAGCAGTGATAATCTGGGGACAGGTTCGTTTCGCAATCAGCCCCAGCATTTT.

This chain connects TRBV5-4 to TRBJ2-7; D perhaps matches TRBD2 (6 bases). The CDR3 covers 15 residues. Germline V lookup: CDR1 SGHNT, CDR2 YYREEE (reference sequence). V dropped 3 bases and J dropped 4 bases, with 17 bases sitting between them. Written as DNA, the CDR3 is TGTGCCAGCAGCTCCTTCCGGGGACTTCAATACGAGCAGTACTTC. Translated, it gives CASSSFRGLQYEQYF.

The J gene is TRBJ2-1, the V gene TRBV5-5; possibly TRBD1 or TRBD2 for D (5 bases each). This CDR3 region has 16 residues. CDR1 is SGHKS and CDR2 is YYEKEE in the germline V gene (reference sequence). V was pared by 5 bases and J by 1 base, with 16 bases between. The CDR3 bases are TGTGCCAGCAGGTCCGAGGGGTATCTTTCCTACAATGAGCAGTTCTTC. It codes for CASRSEGYLSYNEQFF.

The chain carries TRBV19 and TRBJ1-6; 8 positions match TRBD1. This CDR3 spans 15 amino acids. Germline assignment: CDR1 LNHDA and CDR2 SQIVND (reference sequence). The V gene end was trimmed by 5 bases and the J gene end by 3 bases; junction bases not matched to a gene: 3. The CDR3 sequence: CASSPGTGYNSPLHF. In nucleotides, the CDR3 is TGTGCCAGTAGTCCCGGGACAGGCTATAATTCACCCCTCCACTTT.

The rearrangement uses TRBV4-1 and TRBJ1-5; 7 bases are shared with TRBD1. Trimming cost V 4 bases and J 5 bases; bases outside gene matches: 17. CDR1 is MGHRA, CDR2 YSYEKL, per germline. CDR3 length equals 18 residues. The chain's CDR3 is CASSPLSQGRGGDQPQHF. The CDR3 nucleotides are TGCGCCAGCAGCCCGCTATCACAGGGGAGGGGAGGGGATCAGCCCCAGCATTTT.

The chain combines TRBV11-3 with TRBJ2-3, with D perhaps matching TRBD2 (6 bases). CDR3 length: 17 amino acids. The germline V gene encodes CDR1 SGHNT and CDR2 YENEEA. Deletions cut 5 bases from V and 0 bases from J, with 18 bases between. The DNA for the CDR3 is TGTGCCAGCAGCCCCCCCCGGCTAGCGCCTAGCACAGATACGCAGTATTTT. Translated, it gives CASSPPRLAPSTDTQYF.

The rearrangement joins TRBV7-6 to TRBJ2-5; D unresolved. The CDR3 contains 14 residues. V was pared by 5 bases and J by 1 base, with 11 bases between. Germline loops: CDR1 SGHVS, CDR2 FNYEAQ. The CDR3: CASSHYNSQETQYF. Here the CDR3 DNA reads TGTGCCAGCAGCCATTACAACAGCCAAGAGACCCAGTACTTC.

This chain joins TRBV7-9 and TRBJ1-1; maybe TRBD1 (5 bases). V was clipped by 5 bases and J by 5 bases, with 12 bases between them. CDR1 is SEHNR and CDR2 is FQNEAQ in the germline V gene (reference sequence). The CDR3 is 13 residues long. CDR3 loop: CASSPPGQTEAFF. CDR3 coding DNA: TGTGCCAGCAGCCCCCCGGGGCAGACTGAAGCTTTCTTT.

This sequence joins TRBV12-2 and TRBJ2-3; TRBD2 reflects the table's D call only, with no check against the DNA. TRBV12-2 is shown as a pseudogene. CDR3 length equals 18 residues. CDR3 nucleotides: TGTGCAAGTCGCTTAGCGTCGGTCGGACTTAAGGGCCCAGATACGCAGTATTTT. Its protein product is CASRLASVGLKGPDTQYF.

CDR3 sequence reads: CASSPGQDRGRTF. DNA for the CDR3: TGTGCCAGCAGCCCAGGTCAGGACAGGGGGAGAACCTTC. J is TRBJ1-2 and V is TRBV5-4; 10 bases line up with TRBD1. The V gene's germline CDR1 is SGHNT and CDR2 YYREEE (reference sequence). J was trimmed by 14 bases and V by 4 bases; bases with no gene match: 11. The CDR3 consists of 13 residues.

The DNA for the CDR3 is TGCGCCAGCAGCTTGGAAGCCACGTCCGGGGAGCTGTTTTTT. It encodes CASSLEATSGELFF. V usage is TRBV5-1 and J usage is TRBJ2-2, with D unclear. The CDR3 totals 14 residues. Trimming pared 0 bases from V and 6 bases from J, leaving 9 bases between. CDR1 SGHRS and CDR2 YFSETQ come from the germline V gene.

The chain combines TRBV13 with TRBJ1-2, with 10 bases lining up with TRBD1. The germline gives CDR1 PRHDT, CDR2 FYEKMQ (reference sequence). The CDR3 totals 15 residues. Trimming removed 2 bases from V and 3 bases from J; junction bases left unmatched: 3. The CDR3 region has the DNA TGTGCCAGCAGCTTACGAGGGACAGGGGACTATGGCTACACCTTC. Translating it yields CASSLRGTGDYGYTF. The entire variable domain, with the rest obtained from reference TRBV13 and TRBJ1-2, is as follows: AAGVIQSPRHLIKEKRETATLKCYPIPRHDTVYWYQQGPGQDPQFLISFYEKMQSDKGSIPDRFSAQQFSDYHSELNMSSLELGDSALYFCASSLRGTGDYGYTFGSGTRLTVV.

This rearrangement joins TRBV30 to TRBJ2-5; D call uncertain. The V end lost 5 bases, the J end lost 5 bases, and 9 bases lay between the germline ends. CDR3 length equals 11 residues. Germline CDR1 is GTSNPN and CDR2 is SVGIG (reference sequence). In DNA, the CDR3 is TGTGCCTGGGGAGTATCCGAGACCCAGTACTTC. It encodes CAWGVSETQYF.

The chain employs TRBV20-1 and TRBJ2-2; TRBD2 aligns across 7 bases. The CDR3 contains 15 residues. Germline V gene sequence: CDR1 DFQATT, CDR2 SNEGSKA (reference sequence). V shed 3 bases and J 4 bases; nucleotides not matched to a gene: 8. The CDR3 DNA reads as TGCAGTGCTAGTTGGCGGGAGTTAGGCACCGGGGAGCTGTTTTTT. Translated, it gives CSASWRELGTGELFF.

The chain combines TRBV6-5 with TRBJ2-4; D unresolved. The germline V gene has CDR1 MNHEY and CDR2 SVGAGI. V was cut by 8 bases and J by 3 bases, with 14 bases left in between. The CDR3 is 14 amino acids. The CDR3 nucleotides read TGTGCCAGCCAGTTAGGGCAACACAAAAACATTCAGTACTTC. This gives the protein CASQLGQHKNIQYF.

This rearrangement joins TRBV6-6 to TRBJ1-5; 7 bases are shared with TRBD1. Germline V gives CDR1 MNHNY, CDR2 SVGAGI (reference sequence). J gave up 7 bases and V 5 bases, and 5 bases lay outside the gene matches. The CDR3 is 13 amino acids. As DNA, the CDR3 is TGTGCCAGCAGTGACAGGGCAGAACAGCCCCAGCATTTT. Protein product: CASSDRAEQPQHF.